This is a list of T cell receptor beta chains from one sample in a study of T cell repertoires in cytomegalovirus infection. TCRdb independently ran MiXCR on the reads; one entry per CDR3 protein. The table has hundreds of thousands of distinct CDR3 sequences, around 10% seen once. The sample consisted of PBMCs. The receptors were sampled from a human donor in good health (CMV status not recorded). Some clones in this sample may be carry-over from other donors' samples. The CDR3 runs from the conserved cysteine through the conserved F or W. D genes are given only for firm matches. The size entry is marked missing in some rows and otherwise reads once, few, many or a size class.

>17|many|TRBD2|TRBJ2-1|TRBV19
CASSIDPGAGGTDEQFF
TGTGCCAGTAGTATAGATCCGGGAGCGGGGGGCACTGATGAGCAGTTCTTC
>14|.|.|TRBJ1-2|TRBV10-3
CAISPDPANYGYTF
TGTGCCATCAGTCCGGATCCAGCTAACTATGGCTACACCTTC
>15|few|.|TRBJ2-2|TRBV20-1
CSASDTSMDTGELFF
TGCAGTGCTAGCGACACGTCCATGGACACCGGGGAGCTGTTTTTT
>15|few|TRBD1|TRBJ1-6|TRBV20-1
CSASRGIAYNSPLHF
TGCAGTGCTAGCAGGGGGATCGCCTATAATTCACCCCTCCACTTT
>14|many|.|TRBJ1-5|TRBV12-3/TRBV12-4
CASRNLEVNQPQHF
TGTGCCAGCAGAAATCTTGAGGTCAATCAGCCCCAGCATTTT
>14|many|.|TRBJ1-1|TRBV7-2
CASSLKQMNTEAFF
TGTGCCAGCAGCTTAAAACAGATGAACACTGAAGCTTTCTTT
>11|few|TRBD1|TRBJ2-1|TRBV20-1
CSANRGNEQFF
TGCAGTGCGAACAGGGGCAATGAGCAGTTCTTC
>14|.|.|TRBJ2-5|TRBV5-4
CASSLGSGKETQYF
TGTGCCAGCAGCTTGGGGTCAGGGAAAGAGACCCAGTACTTC
>16|.|TRBD1|TRBJ2-6|TRBV29-1
CSVDDRGPSGANVLTF
TGCAGCGTTGATGACAGGGGTCCATCTGGGGCCAACGTCCTGACTTTC
>15|.|TRBD1|TRBJ2-5|TRBV5-1
CASSLGDRPGETQYF
TGCGCCAGCAGCCTAGGGGACAGGCCGGGGGAGACCCAGTACTTC
>17|.|TRBD1|TRBJ1-2|TRBV18
CASSPGGQATAGYGYTF
TGTGCCAGCTCACCTGGGGGACAGGCAACGGCTGGCTATGGCTACACCTTC
>14|.|.|TRBJ1-4|TRBV20-1
CSAQLAGRNEKLFF
TGCAGTGCCCAATTGGCAGGAAGGAATGAAAAACTGTTTTTT
>12|many|.|TRBJ1-4|TRBV29-1
CSVEGRMRKLFF
TGCAGCGTTGAAGGGAGGATGCGAAAACTGTTTTTT
>13|many|.|TRBJ1-1|TRBV29-1
CSVHPGVRTEAFF
TGCAGCGTCCACCCTGGGGTGAGAACTGAAGCTTTCTTT
>15|many|.|TRBJ2-6|TRBV5-6
CASSLRRSGANVLTF
TGTGCCAGCAGCTTGAGGCGCTCTGGGGCCAACGTCCTGACTTTC
>15|many|.|TRBJ1-5|TRBV12-3/TRBV12-4
CASSRDTASNQPQHF
TGTGCCAGCAGTCGGGACACTGCTAGCAATCAGCCCCAGCATTTT